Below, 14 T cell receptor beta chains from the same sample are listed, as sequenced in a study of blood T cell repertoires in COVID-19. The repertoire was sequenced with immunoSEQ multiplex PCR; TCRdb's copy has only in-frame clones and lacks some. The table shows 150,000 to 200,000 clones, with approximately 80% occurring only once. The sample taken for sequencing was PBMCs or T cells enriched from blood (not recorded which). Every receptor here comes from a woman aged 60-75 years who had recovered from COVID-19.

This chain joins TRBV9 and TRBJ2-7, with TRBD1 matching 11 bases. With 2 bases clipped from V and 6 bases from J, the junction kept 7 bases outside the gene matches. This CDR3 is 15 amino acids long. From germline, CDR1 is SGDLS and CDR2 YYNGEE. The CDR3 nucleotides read TGTGCCAGCAGCGTTTCCGGGGGACAGGGGGGCGAGCAGTACTTC. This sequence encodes CASSVSGGQGGEQYF.

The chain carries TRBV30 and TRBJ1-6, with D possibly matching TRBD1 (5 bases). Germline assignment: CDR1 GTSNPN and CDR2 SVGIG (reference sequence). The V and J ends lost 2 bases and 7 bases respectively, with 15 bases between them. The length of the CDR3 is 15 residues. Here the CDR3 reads CAWSNPRVFNSPLHF. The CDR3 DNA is TGTGCCTGGAGTAACCCCAGGGTATTCAATTCACCCCTCCACTTT. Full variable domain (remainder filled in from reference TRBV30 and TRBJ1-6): SQTIHQWPATLVQPVGSPLSLECTVEGTSNPNLYWYRQAAGRGLQLLFYSVGIGQISSEVPQNLSASRPQDRQFILSSKKLLLSDSGFYLCAWSNPRVFNSPLHFGNGTRLTVT.

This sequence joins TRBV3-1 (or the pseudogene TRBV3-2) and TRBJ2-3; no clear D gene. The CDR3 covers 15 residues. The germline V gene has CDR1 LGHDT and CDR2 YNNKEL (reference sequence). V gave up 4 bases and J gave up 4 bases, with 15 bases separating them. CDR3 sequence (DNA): TGTGCCAGCAGCCTAGCTGGATTGGGTCCAGATACGCAGTATTTT. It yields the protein CASSLAGLGPDTQYF.

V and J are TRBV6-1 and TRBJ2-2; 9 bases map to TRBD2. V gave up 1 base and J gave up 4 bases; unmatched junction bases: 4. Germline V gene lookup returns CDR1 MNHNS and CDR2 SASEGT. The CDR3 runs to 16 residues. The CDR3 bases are TGTGCCAGCAGTGAAGGACTAGCGGATCTCACCGGGGAGCTGTTTTTT. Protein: CASSEGLADLTGELFF.

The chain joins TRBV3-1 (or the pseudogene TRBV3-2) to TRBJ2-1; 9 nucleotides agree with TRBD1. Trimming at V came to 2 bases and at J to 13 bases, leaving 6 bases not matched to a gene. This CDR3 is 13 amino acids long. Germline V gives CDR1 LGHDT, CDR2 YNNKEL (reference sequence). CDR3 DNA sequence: TGTGCCAGCAGCCAAACCGGGACAGGGTTACAGTTCTTC. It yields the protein CASSQTGTGLQFF.

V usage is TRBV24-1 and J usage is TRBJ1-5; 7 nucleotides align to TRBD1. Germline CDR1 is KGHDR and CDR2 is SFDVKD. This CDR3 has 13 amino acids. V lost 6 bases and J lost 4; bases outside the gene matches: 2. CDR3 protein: CATSSGQNQPQHF. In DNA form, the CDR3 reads TGTGCCACCAGTTCGGGACAGAATCAGCCCCAGCATTTT.

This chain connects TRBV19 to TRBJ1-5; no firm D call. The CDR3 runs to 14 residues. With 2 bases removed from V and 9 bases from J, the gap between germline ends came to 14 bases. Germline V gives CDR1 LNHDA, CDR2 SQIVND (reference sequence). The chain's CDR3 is CASSITQLSGPQHF. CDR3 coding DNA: TGTGCCAGTAGTATAACCCAATTGTCCGGGCCCCAGCATTTT.

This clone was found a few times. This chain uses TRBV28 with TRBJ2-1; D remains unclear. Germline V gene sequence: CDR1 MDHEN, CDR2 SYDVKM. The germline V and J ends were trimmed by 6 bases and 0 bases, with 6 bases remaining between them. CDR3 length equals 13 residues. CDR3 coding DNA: TGTGCCAGCAGGGCCAGCTCCTACAATGAGCAGTTCTTC. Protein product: CASRASSYNEQFF.

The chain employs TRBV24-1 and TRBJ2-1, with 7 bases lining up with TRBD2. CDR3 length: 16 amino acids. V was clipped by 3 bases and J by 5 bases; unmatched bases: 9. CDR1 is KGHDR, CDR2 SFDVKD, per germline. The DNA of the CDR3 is TGTGCCACCAGTGATCCCGTAGCGGGTCACGACAATGAGCAGTTCTTC. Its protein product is CATSDPVAGHDNEQFF.

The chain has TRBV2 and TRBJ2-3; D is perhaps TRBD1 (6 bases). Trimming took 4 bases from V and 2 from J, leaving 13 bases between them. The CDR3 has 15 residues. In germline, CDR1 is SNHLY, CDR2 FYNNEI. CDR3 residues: CASSVWDTNTDTQYF. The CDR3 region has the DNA TGTGCCAGCAGTGTATGGGACACTAACACAGATACGCAGTATTTT.

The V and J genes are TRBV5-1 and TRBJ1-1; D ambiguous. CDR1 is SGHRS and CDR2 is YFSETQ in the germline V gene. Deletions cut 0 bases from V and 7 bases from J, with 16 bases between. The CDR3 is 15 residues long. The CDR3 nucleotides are TGCGCCAGCAGCTTGGGGCCCCTAGGCACCAATGAAGCTTTCTTT. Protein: CASSLGPLGTNEAFF.

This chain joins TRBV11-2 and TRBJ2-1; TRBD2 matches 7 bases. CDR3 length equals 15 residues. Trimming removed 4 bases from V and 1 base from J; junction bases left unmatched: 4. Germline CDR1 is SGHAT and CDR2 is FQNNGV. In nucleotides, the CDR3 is TGTGCCAGCAGCTCCGGCGGGGGTTCCTACAATGAGCAGTTCTTC. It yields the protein CASSSGGGSYNEQFF. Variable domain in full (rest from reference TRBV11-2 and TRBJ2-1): EAGVAQSPRYKIIEKRQSVAFWCNPISGHATLYWYQQILGQGPKLLIQFQNNGVVDDSQLPKDRFSAERLKGVDSTLKIQPAKLEDSAVYLCASSSGGGSYNEQFFGPGTRLTVL.

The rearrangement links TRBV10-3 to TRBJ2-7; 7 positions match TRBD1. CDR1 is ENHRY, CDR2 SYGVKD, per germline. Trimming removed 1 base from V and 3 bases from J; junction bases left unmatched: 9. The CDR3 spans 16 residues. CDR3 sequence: CAISEFSGTENYEQYF. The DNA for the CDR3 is TGTGCCATCAGTGAGTTTTCCGGGACAGAGAACTACGAGCAGTACTTC.

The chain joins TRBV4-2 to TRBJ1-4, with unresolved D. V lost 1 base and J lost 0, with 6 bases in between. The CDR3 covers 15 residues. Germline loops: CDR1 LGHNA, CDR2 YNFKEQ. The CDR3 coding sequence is TGTGCCAGCAGCCAAGTAGTTGCAACTAATGAAAAACTGTTTTTT. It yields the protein CASSQVVATNEKLFF.